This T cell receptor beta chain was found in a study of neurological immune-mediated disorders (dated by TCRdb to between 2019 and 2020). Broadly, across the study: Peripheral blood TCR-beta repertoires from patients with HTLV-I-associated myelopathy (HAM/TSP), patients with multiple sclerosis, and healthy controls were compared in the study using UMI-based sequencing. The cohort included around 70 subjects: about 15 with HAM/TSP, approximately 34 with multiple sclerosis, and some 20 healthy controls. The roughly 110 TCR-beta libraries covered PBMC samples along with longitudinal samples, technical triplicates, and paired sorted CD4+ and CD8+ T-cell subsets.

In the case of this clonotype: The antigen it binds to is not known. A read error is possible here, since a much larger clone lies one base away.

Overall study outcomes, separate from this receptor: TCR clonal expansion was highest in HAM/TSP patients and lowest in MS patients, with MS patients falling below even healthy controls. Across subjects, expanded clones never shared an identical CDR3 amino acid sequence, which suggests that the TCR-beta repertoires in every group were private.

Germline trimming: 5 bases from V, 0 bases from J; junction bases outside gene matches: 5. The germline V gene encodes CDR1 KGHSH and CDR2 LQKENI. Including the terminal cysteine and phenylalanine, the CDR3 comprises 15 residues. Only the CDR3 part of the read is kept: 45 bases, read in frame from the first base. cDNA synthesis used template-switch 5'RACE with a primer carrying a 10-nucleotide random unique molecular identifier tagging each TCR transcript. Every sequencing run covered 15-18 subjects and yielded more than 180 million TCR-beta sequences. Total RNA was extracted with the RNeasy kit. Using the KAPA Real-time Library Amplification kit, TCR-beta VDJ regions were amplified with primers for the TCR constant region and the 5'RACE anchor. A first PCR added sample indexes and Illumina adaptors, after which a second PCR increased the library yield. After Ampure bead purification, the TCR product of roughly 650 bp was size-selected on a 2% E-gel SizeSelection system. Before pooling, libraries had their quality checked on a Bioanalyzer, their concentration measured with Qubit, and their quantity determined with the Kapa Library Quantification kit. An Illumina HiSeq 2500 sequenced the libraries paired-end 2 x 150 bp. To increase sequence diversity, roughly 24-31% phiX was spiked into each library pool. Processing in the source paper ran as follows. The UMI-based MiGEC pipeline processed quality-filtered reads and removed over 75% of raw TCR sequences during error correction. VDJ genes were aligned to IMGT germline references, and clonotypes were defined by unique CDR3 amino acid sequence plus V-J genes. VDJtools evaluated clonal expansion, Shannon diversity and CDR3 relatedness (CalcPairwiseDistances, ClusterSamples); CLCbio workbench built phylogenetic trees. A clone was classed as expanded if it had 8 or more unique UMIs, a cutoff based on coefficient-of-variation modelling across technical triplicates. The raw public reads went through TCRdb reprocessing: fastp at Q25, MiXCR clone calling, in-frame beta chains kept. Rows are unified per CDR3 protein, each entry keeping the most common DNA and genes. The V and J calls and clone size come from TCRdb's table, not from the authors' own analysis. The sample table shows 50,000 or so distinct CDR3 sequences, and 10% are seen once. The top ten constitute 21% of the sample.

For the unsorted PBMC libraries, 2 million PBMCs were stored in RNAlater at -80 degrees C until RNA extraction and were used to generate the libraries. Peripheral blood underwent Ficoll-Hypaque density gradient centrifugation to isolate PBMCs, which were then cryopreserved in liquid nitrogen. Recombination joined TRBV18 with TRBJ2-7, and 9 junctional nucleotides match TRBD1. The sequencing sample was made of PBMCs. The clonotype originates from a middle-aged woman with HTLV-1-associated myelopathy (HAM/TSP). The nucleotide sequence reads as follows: TGTGCCAGCTCAAATCTGGGACAGGGCTCCTACGAGCAGTACTTC. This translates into CASSNLGQGSYEQYF.